This T cell receptor (beta chain) stems from a study of cytomegalovirus exposure and HLA in healthy donors. Study as a whole: An early data release held tens of millions of unique TCRs from HLA-typed donors.

PCR was performed using 60 Vbeta and 13 Jbeta primers. The assay was immunoSEQ multiplex PCR, and TCRdb's table has in-frame clones only and misses some. The sample gives 150,000 to 200,000 clones, about four fifths of which show up once; approximately 6% is in the top ten. Details on this clone: Its antigen is as yet unknown.

V lost 5 bases and J lost 8; bases outside the gene matches: 7. Per the germline V gene, CDR1 is SGHAT and CDR2 is FQNNGV. CDR3 length: 15 residues. Findings of the study overall: There were reportedly fewer N-insertions in an Asian-associated ancestry cluster than the roughly 670-donor mean, in a later analysis. The authors later found most CMV-associated TCR beta chains appeared HLA-restricted.

Source material: PBMCs. The chain employs TRBV11-2 and TRBJ2-1; 12 nucleotides line up with TRBD2. The sequence derives from a woman aged 25-40 years in good health and CMV-seropositive. The CDR3 DNA reads as TGTGCCAGCAGCCTAGGACTAGCGGGGATGGATGAGCAGTTCTTC. Its protein is CASSLGLAGMDEQFF.